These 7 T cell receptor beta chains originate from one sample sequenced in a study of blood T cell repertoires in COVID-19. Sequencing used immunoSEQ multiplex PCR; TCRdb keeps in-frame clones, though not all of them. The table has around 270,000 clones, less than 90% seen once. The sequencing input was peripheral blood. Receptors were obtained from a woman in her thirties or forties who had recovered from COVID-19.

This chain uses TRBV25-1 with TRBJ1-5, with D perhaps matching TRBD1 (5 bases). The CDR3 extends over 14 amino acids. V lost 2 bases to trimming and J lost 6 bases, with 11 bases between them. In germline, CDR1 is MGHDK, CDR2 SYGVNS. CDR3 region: CASSEAGSAQPQHF. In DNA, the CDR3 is TGTGCCAGCAGTGAAGCAGGGTCTGCTCAGCCCCAGCATTTT.

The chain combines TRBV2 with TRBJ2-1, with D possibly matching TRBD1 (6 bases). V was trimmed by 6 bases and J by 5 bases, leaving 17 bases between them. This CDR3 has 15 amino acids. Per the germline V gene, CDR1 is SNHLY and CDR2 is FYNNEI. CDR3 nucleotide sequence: TGTGCCAGCAGGAGACAGGCCTCGGGGCACAATGAGCAGTTCTTC. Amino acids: CASRRQASGHNEQFF.

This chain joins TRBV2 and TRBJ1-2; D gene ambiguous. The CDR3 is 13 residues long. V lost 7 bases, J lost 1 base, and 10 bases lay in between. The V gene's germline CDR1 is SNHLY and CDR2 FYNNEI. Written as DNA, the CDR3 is TGTGCCAGCATGATCAGTTTTAACTATGGCTACACCTTC. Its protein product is CASMISFNYGYTF.

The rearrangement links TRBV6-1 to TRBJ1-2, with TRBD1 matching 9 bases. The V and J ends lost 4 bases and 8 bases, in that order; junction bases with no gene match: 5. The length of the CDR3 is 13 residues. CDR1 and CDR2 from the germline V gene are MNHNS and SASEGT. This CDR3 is CASSGGQGYGYTF. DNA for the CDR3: TGTGCCAGCAGTGGGGGACAGGGATACGGCTACACCTTC.

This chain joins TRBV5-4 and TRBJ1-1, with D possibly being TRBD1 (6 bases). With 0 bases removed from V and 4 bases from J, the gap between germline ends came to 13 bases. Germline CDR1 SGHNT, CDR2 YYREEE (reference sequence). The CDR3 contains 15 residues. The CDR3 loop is CASSLAAGAATEAFF. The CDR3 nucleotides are TGTGCCAGCAGCTTGGCGGCAGGGGCGGCCACTGAAGCTTTCTTT.

The CDR3 DNA is TGTGCCAGCAGCGTAGCGCCTAGCGTTAACTACGAGCAGTACTTC. Protein sequence: CASSVAPSVNYEQYF. The chain carries TRBV9 and TRBJ2-7, with D tentatively TRBD2 (6 bases). The CDR3 covers 15 residues. From germline, CDR1 is SGDLS and CDR2 YYNGEE. Trimming shortened V by 0 bases and J by 3 bases, and 13 bases separated the two germline ends. The whole variable domain, filled in from reference TRBV9 and TRBJ2-7, reads DSGVTQTPKHLITATGQRVTLRCSPRSGDLSVYWYQQSLDQGLQFLIQYYNGEERAKGNILERFSAQQFPDLHSELNLSSLELGDSALYFCASSVAPSVNYEQYFGPGTRLTVT.

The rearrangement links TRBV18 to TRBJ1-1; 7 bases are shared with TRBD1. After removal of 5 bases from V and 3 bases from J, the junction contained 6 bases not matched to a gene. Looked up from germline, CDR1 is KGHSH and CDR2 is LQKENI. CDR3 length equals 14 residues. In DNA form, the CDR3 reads TGTGCCAGCTCAACGGTAGGGGGCGACACTGAAGCTTTCTTT. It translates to CASSTVGGDTEAFF.